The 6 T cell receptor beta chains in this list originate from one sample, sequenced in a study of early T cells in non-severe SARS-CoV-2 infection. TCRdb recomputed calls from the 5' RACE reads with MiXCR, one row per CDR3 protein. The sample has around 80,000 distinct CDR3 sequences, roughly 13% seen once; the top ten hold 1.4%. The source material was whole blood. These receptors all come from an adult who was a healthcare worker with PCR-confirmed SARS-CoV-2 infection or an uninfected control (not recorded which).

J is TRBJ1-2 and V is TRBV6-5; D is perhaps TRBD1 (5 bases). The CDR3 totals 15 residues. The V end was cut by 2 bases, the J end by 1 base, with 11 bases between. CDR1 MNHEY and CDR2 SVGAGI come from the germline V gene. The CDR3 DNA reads TGTGCCAGCAGTTACGGTACAGGAGATAACTATGGCTACACCTTC. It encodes CASSYGTGDNYGYTF.

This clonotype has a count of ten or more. The CDR3 nucleotides are TGTGCCAGCAGCTTAGCTGAGGGGTTCCGGTACGAGCAGTACTTC. Protein product: CASSLAEGFRYEQYF. This chain connects TRBV11-2 to TRBJ2-7; D may match TRBD1 or TRBD2 (5 bases each). CDR1 SGHAT and CDR2 FQNNGV come from the germline V gene. Trimming left V 1 base short and J 4 bases short, with 14 bases between. The CDR3 is 15 amino acids.

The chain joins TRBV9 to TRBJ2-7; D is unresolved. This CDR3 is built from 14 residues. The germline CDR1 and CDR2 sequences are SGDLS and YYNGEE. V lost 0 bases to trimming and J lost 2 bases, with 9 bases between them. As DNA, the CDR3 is TGTGCCAGCAGCGTAGGCCCCAGCACCTACGAGCAGTACTTC. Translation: CASSVGPSTYEQYF.

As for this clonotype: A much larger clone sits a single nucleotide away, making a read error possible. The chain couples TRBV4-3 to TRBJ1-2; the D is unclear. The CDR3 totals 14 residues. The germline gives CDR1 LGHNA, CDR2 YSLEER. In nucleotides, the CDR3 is TGCACCAGCAGCCAAGATCAAACCCTCTATGGCTACACCTTC. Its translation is CTSSQDQTLYGYTF.

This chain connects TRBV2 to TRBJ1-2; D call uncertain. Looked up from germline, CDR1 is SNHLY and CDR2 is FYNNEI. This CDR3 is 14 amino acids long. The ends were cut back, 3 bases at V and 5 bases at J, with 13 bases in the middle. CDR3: CASSDRGLSYGYTF. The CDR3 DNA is TGTGCCAGCAGTGATCGGGGTTTAAGTTATGGCTACACCTTC.

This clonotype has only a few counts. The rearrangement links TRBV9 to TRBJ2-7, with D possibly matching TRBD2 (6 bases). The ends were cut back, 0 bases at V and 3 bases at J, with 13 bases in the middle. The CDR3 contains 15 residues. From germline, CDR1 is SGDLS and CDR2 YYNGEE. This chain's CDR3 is CASSVVENGGYEQYF. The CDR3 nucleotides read TGTGCCAGCAGCGTAGTGGAGAACGGGGGCTACGAGCAGTACTTC.